This is a list of T cell receptor beta chains from one sample in a study of cytomegalovirus exposure and HLA in healthy donors. Sequencing was performed with immunoSEQ multiplex PCR; in TCRdb, only in-frame clones are kept and a portion is missing. The sample has 150,000 to 200,000 clones, approximately 81% seen once. The sequencing sample was made of PBMCs. These receptors were collected from a man aged 18 to 30 in good health and CMV-seropositive. Both conserved end residues are part of each CDR3. D genes are given only for firm matches. Not all rows give a size; the values are once, few, many and, for expanded clones, a class.

>TRBJ1-1|.|.|TRBV10-3
TGTGCCATCAAAACGGGGTACACTGAAGCTTTCTTT
CAIKTGYTEAFF
>TRBJ1-2|.|TRBD1|TRBV27
TGTGCCAGTAAATATCAGGGGGGCTATGGCTACACCTTC
CASKYQGGYGYTF
>TRBJ2-6|.|TRBD2|TRBV5-1
TGCGCCAGCAGCTTGACCGGGACTAGCGTACTCGCGGGCGGGGCCAACGTCCTGACTTTC
CASSLTGTSVLAGGANVLTF
>TRBJ1-1|.|TRBD1|TRBV10-2
TGCGCCACCAACACCCAGGGGGACACTGAAGCTTTCTTT
CATNTQGDTEAFF
>TRBJ1-1|.|TRBD1|TRBV6-8
TGTGCCAGCACGGGGGGGGCGGGCAGGGGGAGAACTGAAGCTTTCTTT
CASTGGAGRGRTEAFF
>TRBJ2-1|.|.|TRBV7-9
TGTGCCAGCAGCCGTGGAGGGGGCTCCGACAATGAGCAGTTCTTC
CASSRGGGSDNEQFF
>TRBJ1-1|.|.|TRBV27
TGTGCCAGCAGATCAGGGAACACTGAAGCTTTCTTT
CASRSGNTEAFF
>TRBJ2-2|.|.|TRBV5-4
TGTGCCAGCAGCTTGGTCGGGGTATCGAACACCGGGGAGCTGTTTTTT
CASSLVGVSNTGELFF
>TRBJ1-4|.|TRBD1|TRBV28
TGTGCCAGCAGGCTGACAGGGCTCAGGGAAAAACTGTTTTTT
CASRLTGLREKLFF
>TRBJ1-5|.|.|TRBV19
TGTGCCAGTAGTATACAGTACAATCAGCCCCAGCATTTT
CASSIQYNQPQHF
>TRBJ2-7|.|TRBD2|TRBV7-9
TGTGCCAGCAGCTCACGGACTAGCGGGCACTACGAGCAGTACTTC
CASSSRTSGHYEQYF
>TRBJ2-3|once|TRBD1|TRBV6-5
TGTGCCAGCAGCTCTACAGGGGCGGATTCAGATACGCAGTATTTT
CASSSTGADSDTQYF
>TRBJ1-5|once|.|TRBV5-6
TGTGCCAGCAGCTTAAATGCCAGGGCCTTGTATCAGCCCCAGCATTTT
CASSLNARALYQPQHF
>TRBJ1-5|.|.|TRBV28
TGTGCCACCGGGATAATAGGGCCCCAGCATTTT
CATGIIGPQHF
>TRBJ2-7|.|.|TRBV5-1
TGCGCCAGCAGCTTACTCGGGACACCCGAGGGGGAGCAGTACTTC
CASSLLGTPEGEQYF
>TRBJ2-1|.|TRBD2|TRBV29-1
TGCAGCGTTAAGCTAGCGGGAGGTCTCAATGAGCAGTTCTTC
CSVKLAGGLNEQFF
>TRBJ1-1|.|.|TRBV5-1
TGCGCCAGCAGCTTTGAGGCGGGCATGAACACTGAAGCTTTCTTT
CASSFEAGMNTEAFF
>TRBJ2-3|.|.|TRBV5-1
TGCGCCAGCAGCCAACGCTCCGGGACACTCGGCACAGATACGCAGTATTTT
CASSQRSGTLGTDTQYF
>TRBJ2-3|.|.|TRBV7-6
TGTGCCAGCAGCTTCGGCAGGGTTAGCACAGATACGCAGTATTTT
CASSFGRVSTDTQYF
>TRBJ2-7|.|TRBD1|TRBV5-1
TGCGCCAGCAGCGATCGGACAGGGGGCCCCTACGAGCAGTACTTC
CASSDRTGGPYEQYF
>TRBJ2-1|.|TRBD1|TRBV6-5
TGTGCCAGCAGTTACGGTCAGGGGGCTTATGAGCAGTTCTTC
CASSYGQGAYEQFF
>TRBJ2-5|.|.|TRBV11-2
TGTGCCAGCAGCCCAGGACATTTCCAAGAGACCCAGTACTTC
CASSPGHFQETQYF
>TRBJ2-2|.|.|TRBV5-6
TGTGCCAGCAGCTTAACAGGTTCCACCGGGGAGCTGTTTTTT
CASSLTGSTGELFF
>TRBJ1-1|.|.|TRBV6-5
TGTGCCACCTTTCCCCGACCCAGGGCTGAAGCTTTCTTT
CATFPRPRAEAFF
>TRBJ2-1|.|.|TRBV9
TGTGCCAGCAGCGCCAATCATGAGCAGTTCTTC
CASSANHEQFF
>TRBJ2-3|.|.|TRBV7-2
TGTGCCAGCAGCTTACCCAGCGTGGGCACAGATACGCAGTATTTT
CASSLPSVGTDTQYF
>TRBJ1-2|.|TRBD1|TRBV5-1
TGCGCCAGCAGCTTGGGGCAGGGGGCGCGGGGCTATGGCTACACCTTC
CASSLGQGARGYGYTF